Below, one T cell receptor (beta chain) is given with its context. What this receptor recognizes is not known. No per-base quality is available; no much larger clone lies one base away. The data were obtained in a study of CD8+ T cells in alopecia areata (dated by TCRdb to the late 2010s). A note on the overall study: High-throughput TCRbeta sequencing was used to examine T cell clonal expansion in alopecia areata in both the C3H/HeJ mouse model and human patients. immunoSEQ multiplex PCR using 35 Vbeta forward primers and 13 Jbeta reverse primers was used to amplify TCRbeta CDR3 regions. Clonality in the scalp was compared among normal scalp (n=4), patchy alopecia areata scalp (n=8), and alopecia totalis/universalis scalp (n=8). RNA was obtained with the PAXgene miRNA kit for fixed scalp, the miRNeasy kit for PBMCs, and the RNeasy kit for mouse skin. On the human side, TCRbeta sequencing was run on scalp tissue and on sorted CD4+ and CD8+ peripheral blood T cells from healthy controls and from alopecia areata patients with either patchy or totalis/universalis disease. What the study reported, not specific to this receptor: Higher clonality and more expanded CD8+ clones were observed in lesional scalp than in normal scalp, particularly in alopecia totalis/universalis, a finding suggestive of antigenic drive. Unlike mouse skin, where gammadelta T cells dominate, normal human skin contains resident alphabeta T cells that get sequenced too, which complicates analysis of the scalp TCR repertoire. Shared TCR sequences between patients were less evident than in mice, which may be partly attributable to HLA diversity in the patient population.

Library prep was done by the immunoSEQ multiplex PCR assay. To provide template for TCR sequencing, every sample had RNA extracted and reverse transcribed into cDNA. First-strand cDNA was synthesized with SuperScript III using a 2:1 mix of oligo-dT and random hexamers. A synthetic immune receptor repertoire was used to measure amplification bias, and any remaining bias was corrected computationally. As for how the authors treated the data: Raw reads were preprocessed to remove errors, and CDR3 was defined according to IMGT conventions as the region from the conserved cysteine to phenylalanine. Clonality was computed by normalizing Shannon entropy by log2 of the number of productive unique TCRs and subtracting the result from 1. Scalp TCRbeta sequences were cross-referenced with sorted blood CD4 and CD8 repertoires so that the CD4 or CD8 identity of scalp clones could be inferred. TCRdb limited this immuneACCESS table to in-frame rearrangements with V and J called. A share of clones is missing; checked studies link under half to unresolved V genes, and the rest is unexplained. The V and J calls and clone size come from that table; D and trimming were worked out from the DNA. The sample table holds roughly 150,000 clones, of which around 57% were seen once. The top ten clonotypes cover about 4.3% of the sample.

The CDR1 and CDR2 encoded by the germline V gene are SNHLY and FYNNEI. Germline trimming amounts to 5 bases on V and 7 bases on J, with 8 as the count of junction bases outside the gene matches. There are 16 amino acids in the CDR3, from cysteine to phenylalanine inclusive. The sequence is cut down to CDR3 DNA, 48 bases in frame from base 1. PBMCs were isolated by density centrifugation and stained for CD3, CD4 and CD8, after which CD4+ and CD8+ T cells were sorted on a FACSAria. Scalp biopsies and blood samples were obtained from unaffected controls. The sequence joins TRBV2 to TRBJ2-1; TRBD2 fits 13 bases in the junction. The TCR sequence derives from a human donor in good health. Specimen: CD4+ T cells sorted from blood. For the CDR3, the sequence is CASSPRLAGGRNEQFF. DNA sequence: TGTGCCAGCAGTCCCCGACTAGCGGGAGGAAGGAATGAGCAGTTCTTC.